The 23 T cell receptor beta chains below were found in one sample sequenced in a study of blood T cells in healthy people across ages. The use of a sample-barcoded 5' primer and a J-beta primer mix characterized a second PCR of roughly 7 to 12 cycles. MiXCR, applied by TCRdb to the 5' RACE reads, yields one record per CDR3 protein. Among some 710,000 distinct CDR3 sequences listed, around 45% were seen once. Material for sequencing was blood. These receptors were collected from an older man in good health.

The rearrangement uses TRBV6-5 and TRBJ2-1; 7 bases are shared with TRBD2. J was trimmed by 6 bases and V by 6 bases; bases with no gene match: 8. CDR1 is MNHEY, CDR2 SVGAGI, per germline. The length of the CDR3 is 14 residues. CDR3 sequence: CASRRRERFNEQFF. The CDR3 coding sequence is TGTGCCAGCAGACGGCGGGAGCGGTTCAATGAGCAGTTCTTC.

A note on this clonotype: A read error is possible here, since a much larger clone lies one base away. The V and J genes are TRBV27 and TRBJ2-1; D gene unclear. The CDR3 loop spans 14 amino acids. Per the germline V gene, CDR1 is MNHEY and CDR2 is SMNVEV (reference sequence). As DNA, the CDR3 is TGTGCCTGCAGCCAAGTAAGCTCCTACAATGAGCAGTTCTTC. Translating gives CACSQVSSYNEQFF.

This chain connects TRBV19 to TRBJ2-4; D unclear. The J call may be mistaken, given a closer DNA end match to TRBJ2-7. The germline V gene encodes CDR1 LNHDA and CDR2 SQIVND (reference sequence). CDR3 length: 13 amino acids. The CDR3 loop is CASSIQDGVEQYF. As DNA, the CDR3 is TGTGCCAGTAGTATACAGGATGGGGTCGAGCAGTACTTC.

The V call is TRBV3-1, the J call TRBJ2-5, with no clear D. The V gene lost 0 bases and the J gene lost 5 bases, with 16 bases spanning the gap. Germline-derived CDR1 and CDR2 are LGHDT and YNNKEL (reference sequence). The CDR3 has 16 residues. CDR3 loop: CASSQDLASSSETQYF. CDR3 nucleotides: TGTGCCAGCAGCCAAGACTTGGCTTCCTCGTCCGAGACCCAGTACTTC.

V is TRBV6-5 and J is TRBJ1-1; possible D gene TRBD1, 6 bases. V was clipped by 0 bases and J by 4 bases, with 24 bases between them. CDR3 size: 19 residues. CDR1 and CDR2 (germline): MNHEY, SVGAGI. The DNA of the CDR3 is TGTGCCAGCAGTTACTCGAGGCCCCCGGGACATCCACTCTTCACTGAAGCTTTCTTT. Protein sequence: CASSYSRPPGHPLFTEAFF.

The CDR3 region has the DNA TGTGCCAGCAGTGAGACAGGTGGCTCACCCCTCCACTTT. The encoded protein is CASSETGGSPLHF. This chain connects TRBV7-9 to TRBJ1-6, with D perhaps matching TRBD1 (6 bases). The CDR3 totals 13 residues. Trimming took 6 bases from V and 10 from J, leaving 13 bases between them. The germline gives CDR1 SEHNR, CDR2 FQNEAQ (reference sequence).

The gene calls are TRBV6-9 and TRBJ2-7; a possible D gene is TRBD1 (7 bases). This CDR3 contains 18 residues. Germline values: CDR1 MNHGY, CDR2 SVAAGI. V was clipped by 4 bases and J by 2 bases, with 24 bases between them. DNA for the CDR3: TGTGCCAGCAGTTCTTTGCGTCTGGGGGGACAGTATACCTACGAGCAGTACTTC. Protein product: CASSSLRLGGQYTYEQYF.

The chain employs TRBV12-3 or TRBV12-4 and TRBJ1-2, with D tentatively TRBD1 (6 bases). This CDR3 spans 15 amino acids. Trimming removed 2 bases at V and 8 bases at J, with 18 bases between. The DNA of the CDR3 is TGTGCCAGCAGTTTAATGGCAGGGGCCCAGTCAGGCTACACCTTC. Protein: CASSLMAGAQSGYTF.

CDR3 region: CASSVAGGLDTQYF. The CDR3, as DNA: TGTGCCAGCAGCGTAGCAGGAGGGCTAGATACGCAGTATTTT. The chain has TRBV9 and TRBJ2-3; a weak D match, TRBD2 (6 bases). This CDR3 is built from 14 residues. From germline, CDR1 is SGDLS and CDR2 YYNGEE. The V gene lost 0 bases and the J gene lost 5 bases, with 10 bases spanning the gap.

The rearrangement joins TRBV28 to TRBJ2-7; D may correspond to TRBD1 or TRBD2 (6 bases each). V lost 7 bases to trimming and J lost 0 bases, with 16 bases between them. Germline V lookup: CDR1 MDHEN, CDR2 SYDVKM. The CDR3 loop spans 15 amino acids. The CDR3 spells CASTTGATSSYEQYF. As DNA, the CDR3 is TGTGCCAGCACCACGGGGGCGACAAGCTCCTACGAGCAGTACTTC.

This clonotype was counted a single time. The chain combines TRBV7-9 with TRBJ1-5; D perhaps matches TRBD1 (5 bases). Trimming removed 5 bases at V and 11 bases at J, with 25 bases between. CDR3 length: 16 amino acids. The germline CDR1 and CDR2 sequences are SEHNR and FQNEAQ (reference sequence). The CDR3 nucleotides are TGTGCCAGCAGCGGCAGCGGGGGACGGAGAGGGCAAACCCAGCATTTT. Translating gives CASSGSGGRRGQTQHF.

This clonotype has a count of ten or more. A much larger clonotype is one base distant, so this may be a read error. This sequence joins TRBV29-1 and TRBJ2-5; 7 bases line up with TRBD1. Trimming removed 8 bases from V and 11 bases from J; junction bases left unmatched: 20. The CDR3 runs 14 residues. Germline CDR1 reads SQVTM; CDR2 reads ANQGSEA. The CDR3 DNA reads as TGCAGCCTCTCCGGGACAGAGCTAGACAATGAGCAGTACTTC. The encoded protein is CSLSGTELDNEQYF.

DNA for the CDR3: TGTGCCAGCACTTCACTAGCGGGAGGGCCGTACGAGCAGTACTTC. It specifies CASTSLAGGPYEQYF. V usage is TRBV12-3 or TRBV12-4 and J usage is TRBJ2-7; 13 nucleotides match TRBD2. V lost 7 bases and J lost 4; bases outside the gene matches: 7. This CDR3 region has 15 residues.

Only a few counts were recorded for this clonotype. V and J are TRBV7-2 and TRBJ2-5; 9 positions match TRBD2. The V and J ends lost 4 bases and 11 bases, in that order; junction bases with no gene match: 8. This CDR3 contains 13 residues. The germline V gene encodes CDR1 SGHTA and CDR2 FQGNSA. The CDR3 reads CASSSPSSGAQYF. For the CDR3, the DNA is TGTGCCAGCAGCTCTCCCTCTAGCGGGGCGCAGTACTTC.

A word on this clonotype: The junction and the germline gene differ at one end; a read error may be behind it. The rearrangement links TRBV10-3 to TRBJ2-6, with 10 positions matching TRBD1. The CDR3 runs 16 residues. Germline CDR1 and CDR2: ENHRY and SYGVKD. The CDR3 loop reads CAIRTGTGAGANVPTF. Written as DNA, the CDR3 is TGTGCCATCAGGACCGGGACAGGGGCTGGGGCCAACGTCCCGACTTTC.

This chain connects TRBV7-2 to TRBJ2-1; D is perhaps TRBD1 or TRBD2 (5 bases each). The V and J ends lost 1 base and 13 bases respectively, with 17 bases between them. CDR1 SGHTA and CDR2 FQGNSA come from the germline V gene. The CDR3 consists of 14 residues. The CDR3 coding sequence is TGTGCCAGCAGCTTAGGAGGGTACTCTCGGGACCAGTTCTTC. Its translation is CASSLGGYSRDQFF.

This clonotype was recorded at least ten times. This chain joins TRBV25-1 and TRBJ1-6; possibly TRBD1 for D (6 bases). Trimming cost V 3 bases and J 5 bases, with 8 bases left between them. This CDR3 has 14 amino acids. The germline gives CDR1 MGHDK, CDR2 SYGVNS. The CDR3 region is CASSEGADNSPLHF. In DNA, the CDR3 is TGTGCCAGCAGTGAGGGGGCTGATAATTCACCCCTCCACTTT.

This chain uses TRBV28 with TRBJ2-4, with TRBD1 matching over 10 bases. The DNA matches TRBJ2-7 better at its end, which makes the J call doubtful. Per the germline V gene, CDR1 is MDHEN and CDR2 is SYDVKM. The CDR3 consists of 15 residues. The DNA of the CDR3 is TGTGCCAGCAGTTCCCCGGGACAGGGGCACAACGAGCAGTACTTC. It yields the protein CASSSPGQGHNEQYF.

The CDR3 DNA reads as TGCGCCAGCAGCTTGGTGCAGACTATGACCGGTGAGCAGTTCTTC. Encoded protein: CASSLVQTMTGEQFF. This chain joins TRBV5-1 and TRBJ2-1; possibly TRBD2 for D (5 bases). CDR1 is SGHRS and CDR2 is YFSETQ in the germline V gene. V was trimmed by 0 bases and J by 9 bases, leaving 16 bases between them. The CDR3 is 15 residues long.

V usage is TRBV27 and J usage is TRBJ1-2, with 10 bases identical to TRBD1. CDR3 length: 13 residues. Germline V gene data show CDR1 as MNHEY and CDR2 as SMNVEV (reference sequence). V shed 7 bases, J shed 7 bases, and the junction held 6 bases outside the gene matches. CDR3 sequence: CASTMRTGGGYTF. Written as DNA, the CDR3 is TGTGCCAGCACCATGCGGACAGGGGGTGGCTACACCTTC.

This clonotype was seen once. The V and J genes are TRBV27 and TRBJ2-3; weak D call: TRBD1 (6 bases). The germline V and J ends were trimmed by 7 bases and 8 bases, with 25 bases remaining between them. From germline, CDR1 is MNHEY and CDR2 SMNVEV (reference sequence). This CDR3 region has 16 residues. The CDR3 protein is CASTPIGSGALGTQYF. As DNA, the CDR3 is TGTGCCAGCACCCCCATCGGGTCAGGGGCTTTGGGTACGCAGTATTTT.

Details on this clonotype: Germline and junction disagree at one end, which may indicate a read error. The CDR3 nucleotides read TGTACCAGCAGTCGGGAGCTGGGTACGCAGTATTTT. Its translation is CTSSRELGTQYF. V is TRBV27 and J is TRBJ2-3; possible D gene TRBD2, 6 bases. Per the germline V gene, CDR1 is MNHEY and CDR2 is SMNVEV (reference sequence). This CDR3 spans 12 amino acids.

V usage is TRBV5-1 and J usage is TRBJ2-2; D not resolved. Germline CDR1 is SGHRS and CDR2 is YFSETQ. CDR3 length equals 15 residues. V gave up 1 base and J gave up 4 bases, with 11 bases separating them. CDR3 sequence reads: CASSLTSVGTGELFF. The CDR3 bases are TGCGCCAGCAGCTTGACCTCCGTCGGCACCGGGGAGCTGTTTTTT.